The next 20 T cell receptor beta chains were all read from a single sample in a study of shared clonotypes between healthy human individuals. Sequencing was performed with immunoSEQ multiplex PCR; in TCRdb, only in-frame clones are kept and a portion is missing. The data contain approximately 1.9 million clones, 90% to 95% of them singletons. CD45RO negativity and positive selection for CCR7 defined naive CD8 cells, a population that excluded terminally differentiated effector memory CD45RA+ cells. The sample was naive CD8+ T cells from PBMCs. These TCRs come from a man aged 18 to 35 in good health. Some clones in this sample may be carry-over from other donors' samples.

J is TRBJ2-7 and V is TRBV4-1; D possibly uses TRBD1 or TRBD2 (5 bases each). Germline assignment: CDR1 MGHRA and CDR2 YSYEKL. V was pared by 6 bases and J by 2 bases, with 14 bases between. CDR3 size: 14 residues. CDR3 DNA: TGCGCCAGCAGTCCGGGACGGAATACCTACGAGCAGTACTTC. Translation gives CASSPGRNTYEQYF.

As DNA, the CDR3 is TGTGCCAGCAGCGAGCTTGGAGGGGCTACGAATGAGCAGTTCTTC. As protein: CASSELGGATNEQFF. This chain joins TRBV7-9 and TRBJ2-1, with D maybe TRBD2 (6 bases). This CDR3 has 15 amino acids. Deletions cut 5 bases from V and 7 bases from J, with 18 bases between. Germline V gene lookup returns CDR1 SEHNR and CDR2 FQNEAQ (reference sequence).

The chain combines TRBV7-8 with TRBJ2-5; no clear D gene. Germline V gives CDR1 SGHVS, CDR2 FQNEAQ. There are 12 residues in the CDR3. V dropped 7 bases and J dropped 4 bases, with 10 bases sitting between them. The CDR3 coding sequence is TGTGCCAGCATCACGGTCGGAGAGACCCAGTACTTC. This sequence encodes CASITVGETQYF.

The J gene is TRBJ1-4, the V gene TRBV9, with unresolved D. The V end was cut by 2 bases, the J end by 7 bases, with 12 bases between. This CDR3 has 14 residues. Per the germline V gene, CDR1 is SGDLS and CDR2 is YYNGEE. As DNA, the CDR3 is TGTGCCAGCAGCGTGGGAAGGGCTGTTGAAAAACTGTTTTTT. This translates into CASSVGRAVEKLFF.

The chain has TRBV27 and TRBJ2-1; weak D call: TRBD2 (7 bases). The CDR3 totals 16 residues. Trimming removed 7 bases from V and 9 bases from J, with 25 bases in between. The germline CDR1 and CDR2 sequences are MNHEY and SMNVEV (reference sequence). CDR3 sequence (DNA): TGTGCCAGCACCCCTCTTGGGGGGGCACTAGCCGGTGAGCAGTTCTTC. Amino acids: CASTPLGGALAGEQFF.

The chain links TRBV6-1 to TRBJ2-7; perhaps TRBD1 as D (6 bases). V lost 3 bases, J lost 2 bases, and 14 bases lay in between. CDR1 and CDR2 (germline): MNHNS, SASEGT. The CDR3 extends over 15 amino acids. As DNA, the CDR3 is TGTGCCAGCAGTGAGGGTCACAGGGTGGCCTACGAGCAGTACTTC. This codes for CASSEGHRVAYEQYF.

The rearrangement joins TRBV6-5 to TRBJ2-1; D remains ambiguous. The CDR3 consists of 16 residues. Trimming left V 0 bases short and J 3 bases short, with 12 bases between. Germline V gene sequence: CDR1 MNHEY, CDR2 SVGAGI. The CDR3 coding sequence is TGTGCCAGCAGTTACTCGAGTGTTGAGTACTACAATGAGCAGTTCTTC. Its protein product is CASSYSSVEYYNEQFF.

The chain couples TRBV27 to TRBJ1-1; 7 bases are shared with TRBD1. The trim removed 5 bases at V and 6 bases at J, leaving 15 bases unmatched. Germline-derived CDR1 and CDR2 are MNHEY and SMNVEV (reference sequence). The CDR3 sequence is 16 residues long. CDR3 coding DNA: TGTGCCAGCAGTCCCCAAACAGGGGACGAGGGTCCTGAAGCTTTCTTT. This sequence encodes CASSPQTGDEGPEAFF.

This clone was found once. V is TRBV7-9 and J is TRBJ2-7, with TRBD2 matching 9 bases. The CDR3 is 16 amino acids. V lost 5 bases, J lost 3 bases, and 11 bases stayed unmatched. CDR1 and CDR2 (germline): SEHNR, FQNEAQ (reference sequence). The CDR3 sequence is CASSHDPGLAIYEQYF. As DNA, the CDR3 is TGTGCCAGCAGCCATGACCCGGGACTAGCTATCTACGAGCAGTACTTC.

The rearrangement joins TRBV2 to TRBJ2-5, with 10 nucleotides matching TRBD2. The CDR3 covers 15 residues. After removal of 3 bases from V and 5 bases from J, the junction contained 6 bases not matched to a gene. Germline V gene data show CDR1 as SNHLY and CDR2 as FYNNEI. The CDR3 DNA sequence: TGTGCCAGCAGTGAGGGGACTAGCGTGGGGGAGACCCAGTACTTC. It translates to CASSEGTSVGETQYF.

The V call is TRBV7-8, the J call TRBJ2-7, with 8 bases aligning to TRBD1. The CDR3 contains 16 residues. The ends lost 1 base at V and 7 bases at J; junction bases unmatched: 12. From germline, CDR1 is SGHVS and CDR2 FQNEAQ. CDR3 in amino acids: CASSLDWRTGTREQYF. CDR3 DNA: TGTGCCAGCAGCTTAGACTGGAGGACAGGGACGAGGGAGCAGTACTTC.

In regard to this clone: This CDR3 is also generated by other DNA sequences in the sample. The V gene is TRBV11-2, the J gene TRBJ1-2; TRBD1 is a possible D gene (5 bases). CDR3 length: 13 amino acids. Germline V gene lookup returns CDR1 SGHAT and CDR2 FQNNGV. V lost 5 bases to trimming and J lost 5 bases, with 12 bases between them. The CDR3 reads CASSPGTAYGYTF. Here the CDR3 DNA reads TGTGCCAGCAGCCCCGGGACGGCGTATGGCTACACCTTC. Full variable domain (rest looked up from reference TRBV11-2 and TRBJ1-2): EAGVAQSPRYKIIEKRQSVAFWCNPISGHATLYWYQQILGQGPKLLIQFQNNGVVDDSQLPKDRFSAERLKGVDSTLKIQPAKLEDSAVYLCASSPGTAYGYTFGSGTRLTVV.

In the case of this clone: The sample carries other DNA sequences with the same CDR3. The chain carries TRBV27 and TRBJ2-7; D gene uncertain. The germline V gene encodes CDR1 MNHEY and CDR2 SMNVEV (reference sequence). The V gene lost 8 bases and the J gene lost 1 base, with 6 bases spanning the gap. The CDR3 sequence is 11 residues long. In DNA form, the CDR3 reads TGTGCCAGCGGGGATTCCTACGAGCAGTACTTC. It yields the protein CASGDSYEQYF.

The chain combines TRBV5-1 with TRBJ1-1; D gene unclear. Trimming took off 0 bases at V and 3 bases at J, with 6 bases between the two ends. CDR1 is SGHRS and CDR2 is YFSETQ in the germline V gene. The CDR3 sequence is 13 residues long. CDR3 DNA sequence: TGCGCCAGCAGCTTGGCCATGCACACTGAAGCTTTCTTT. Amino acids: CASSLAMHTEAFF.

This clone was observed once. This chain joins TRBV28 and TRBJ2-3; TRBD1 matches at 8 bases. The CDR3 is 15 residues long. Germline V gives CDR1 MDHEN, CDR2 SYDVKM. V lost 6 bases, J lost 2 bases, and 7 bases stayed unmatched. CDR3 nucleotide sequence: TGTGCCAGCAGGGAAGACAGGGGATCCACAGATACGCAGTATTTT. Protein: CASREDRGSTDTQYF.

The chain uses TRBV7-2 and TRBJ2-3, with D perhaps given as TRBD1 or TRBD2 (6 bases each). The CDR3 is 16 residues long. Germline values: CDR1 SGHTA, CDR2 FQGNSA. The V end lost 5 bases, the J end lost 2 bases, and 17 bases lay between the germline ends. The CDR3 region is CASSHDGGRVTDTQYF. For the CDR3, the DNA is TGTGCCAGCAGCCATGATGGGGGGCGGGTCACAGATACGCAGTATTTT.

The chain employs TRBV11-2 and TRBJ2-1; no definite D call. Germline assignment: CDR1 SGHAT and CDR2 FQNNGV. The length of the CDR3 is 13 residues. The V gene lost 1 base and the J gene lost 4 bases, with 5 bases spanning the gap. The CDR3 here is CASSLVQYNEQFF. The CDR3 DNA sequence: TGTGCCAGCAGCTTAGTTCAGTACAATGAGCAGTTCTTC.

Concerning this clone: This specimen includes other DNA sequences encoding the same CDR3. The rearrangement links TRBV5-1 to TRBJ2-6; D is undetermined. The CDR3 extends over 17 amino acids. Germline V gene data show CDR1 as SGHRS and CDR2 as YFSETQ. V lost 4 bases to trimming and J lost 0 bases, with 14 bases between them. The CDR3 reads CASSLRTDLSGANVLTF. The CDR3 bases are TGCGCCAGCAGCCTTCGAACAGACCTCTCTGGGGCCAACGTCCTGACTTTC.

This clone was seen only a few times. The V call is TRBV10-3, the J call TRBJ1-1; TRBD1 might be the D (5 bases). Germline CDR1 is ENHRY and CDR2 is SYGVKD. The germline V and J ends were trimmed by 3 bases and 8 bases, with 7 bases remaining between them. The CDR3 totals 11 residues. CDR3 in amino acids: CAISEAGEAFF. The CDR3 nucleotides read TGTGCCATCAGTGAAGCAGGGGAAGCTTTCTTT.

The rearrangement links TRBV27 to TRBJ1-3, with a possible D match to TRBD1 (6 bases). Between the trimmed V and J ends, which lost 6 bases and 0 bases, there was a span of 9 bases. Germline values: CDR1 MNHEY, CDR2 SMNVEV (reference sequence). The CDR3 consists of 14 residues. For the CDR3, the DNA is TGTGCCAGCAGGGAGGGGGGCTCTGGAAACACCATATATTTT. Translation gives CASREGGSGNTIYF.